This note documents a single T cell receptor (beta chain) sequence. Its antigen is currently unknown. The CDR3 loop spans 12 amino acids. Deletions cut 5 bases from V and 8 bases from J, with 12 bases between. From germline, CDR1 is SGHTA and CDR2 FQGNSA. The data were produced by immunoSEQ multiplex PCR, yet TCRdb's version contains in-frame clones alone and is incomplete. The table has about 88,000 clones, around 93% seen once. The data stem from a study of graft-versus-host responses after intestinal transplantation. The wider study: Induction using anti-thymocyte globulin, followed by tacrolimus and steroids for roughly 3 years, was given to all recipients.

This material consisted of unstimulated CD4+ T cells sorted from spleen or lymph node cells, taken before transplant. The chain links TRBV7-2 to TRBJ1-2; D is undetermined. The receptor comes from a human donor who was the organ donor for an intestinal transplant. The CDR3 protein is CASSPAGRGYTF. The DNA of the CDR3 is TGTGCCAGCAGCCCCGCCGGGCGGGGCTACACCTTC. Complete variable domain (other parts from reference TRBV7-2 and TRBJ1-2): GAGVSQSPSNKVTEKGKDVELRCDPISGHTALYWYRQSLGQGLEFLIYFQGNSAPDKSGLPSDRFSAERTGGSVSTLTIQRTQQEDSAVYLCASSPAGRGYTFGSGTRLTVV.